This T cell receptor beta chain was profiled in a study of CD8+ T cells in alopecia areata. Study information: Treatment comprised oral tofacitinib, 5 to 10 mg twice daily, in treated patients. General study findings and limits: Among the top 100, expanded CD8+ clones were significantly decreased by tofacitinib, as was scalp clonality.

Sequencing relied on a cDNA template that was reverse transcribed from extracted RNA. This table comes from immunoSEQ multiplex PCR, and its TCRdb copy is limited to in-frame clones, with some not included. The table includes under 130,000 clones, about nine tenths detected once. As for this clone: Antigen: not known.

Treatment described: oral pan-JAK inhibitor, 5-10 mg twice daily. In alopecia areata patients, both lesional scalp punch biopsies and peripheral blood were collected. Sorted populations comprised CD4+ and CD8+ T cells obtained from PBMCs. Per the germline V gene, CDR1 is SGHTA and CDR2 is FQGNSA. The J segment lost 5 bases and the V segment lost 1 base, leaving 6 bases of the junction unmatched. The CDR3 loop spans 15 amino acids. The source is a human donor with alopecia areata. This chain joins TRBV7-2 and TRBJ2-3, with 7 bases fitting TRBD2. The sample was CD8+ T cells sorted from blood, taken between weeks 30 and 35, from a patient treated with tofacitinib. CDR3 in DNA: TGTGCCAGCAGCTTAGGAAGCGGGATTATAGATACGCAGTATTTT. Its translation is CASSLGSGIIDTQYF.